The 6 T cell receptor beta chains reported below all come from one sample, sequenced in a study of blood T cell repertoires in COVID-19. The repertoire was sequenced with immunoSEQ multiplex PCR; TCRdb's copy has only in-frame clones and lacks some. The data contain approximately 170,000 clones, under 90% of them singletons. Sequencing was carried out using peripheral blood. These receptors came from an elderly woman with acute or convalescent COVID-19.

V gene TRBV2 combines with J gene TRBJ2-7, with TRBD1 identical over 7 bases. Germline V gene sequence: CDR1 SNHLY, CDR2 FYNNEI. With V trimmed by 10 bases and J by 4 bases, 7 bases remained unmatched. The CDR3 loop spans 12 amino acids. The CDR3 DNA follows: TGTGCCACAGGGACAGTGGAATACGAGCAGTACTTC. It translates to CATGTVEYEQYF.

This chain links TRBV5-1 with TRBJ1-3; no clear D. Trimming shortened V by 8 bases and J by 4 bases, and 10 bases separated the two germline ends. This CDR3 region has 12 residues. The V gene's germline CDR1 is SGHRS and CDR2 YFSETQ. As DNA, the CDR3 is TGCGCCAGTCCGCTGCGGGGAAACACCATATATTTT. This gives the protein CASPLRGNTIYF.

This clone came up many times. V usage is TRBV19 and J usage is TRBJ2-7; TRBD1 matches 12 bases. The CDR3 is made up of 14 amino acids. The germline gives CDR1 LNHDA, CDR2 SQIVND (reference sequence). Trimming at V came to 6 bases and at J to 2 bases, leaving 2 bases not matched to a gene. CDR3 sequence: CASSRDRGPYEQYF. In DNA, the CDR3 is TGTGCCAGTAGCCGGGACAGGGGGCCCTACGAGCAGTACTTC.

CDR3 bases: TGTGCCAGCAGAGTGGGGCACCTGAGTGAGCAGTACTTC. Its translation is CASRVGHLSEQYF. This chain uses TRBV6-5 with TRBJ2-7; a possible D gene is TRBD1 (5 bases). Trimming took 6 bases from V and 7 from J, leaving 16 bases between them. The CDR3 is 13 amino acids. Germline-derived CDR1 and CDR2 are MNHEY and SVGAGI.

J is TRBJ1-2 and V is TRBV27; 9 bases are shared with TRBD1. The V segment lost 6 bases and the J segment 1 base; nucleotides outside the gene matches: 3. Germline V lookup: CDR1 MNHEY, CDR2 SMNVEV (reference sequence). This CDR3 contains 14 residues. CDR3 amino acids: CASSRQGVNYGYTF. CDR3 in DNA: TGTGCCAGCAGCCGACAGGGGGTTAACTATGGCTACACCTTC.

The rearrangement joins TRBV5-1 to TRBJ1-4; 9 bases are a match to TRBD1. Per the germline V gene, CDR1 is SGHRS and CDR2 is YFSETQ. Trimming at V came to 4 bases and at J to 8 bases, leaving 9 bases not matched to a gene. This CDR3 is 15 amino acids long. The CDR3 DNA reads as TGCGCCAGCAGCCCAGAACAGGGGGCATGGGAAAAACTGTTTTTT. Its translation: CASSPEQGAWEKLFF.